A single sample is the source of the 14 T cell receptor beta chains below, sequenced in a study of brain T cells in children with intractable seizures (dated by TCRdb to the early 2020s). Library construction relied on the immunoSEQ multiplex PCR assay. TCRdb limited this immuneACCESS table to in-frame rearrangements with V and J called. A share of clones is missing; checked studies link under half to unresolved V genes, and the rest is unexplained. The sample has about 64,000 clones on record, approximately 94% of them singletons. The top ten constitute 0.35% to 0.4% of the sample. The intended sense of this specimen's time point label: resected brain tissue, or blood drawn just prior to surgery. The specimen comprised peripheral blood, sampled at surgery. The origin of the receptors is a boy under two years old with focal cortical dysplasia and intractable seizures.

The chain has TRBV28 and TRBJ2-7, with 9 bases that match TRBD2. The CDR3 spans 17 residues. Trimming took 3 bases from V and 3 from J; bases not matched to a gene: 12. Germline CDR1 is MDHEN and CDR2 is SYDVKM. This CDR3 is CASSFSRREGNFYEQYF. DNA of the CDR3: TGTGCCAGCAGTTTTTCGAGGCGGGAGGGCAACTTCTACGAGCAGTACTTC. Full variable domain (missing parts from reference TRBV28 and TRBJ2-7): DVKVTQSSRYLVKRTGEKVFLECVQDMDHENMFWYRQDPGLGLRLIYFSYDVKMKEKGDIPEGYSVSREKKERFSLILESASTNQTSMYLCASSFSRREGNFYEQYFGPGTRLTVT.

This clone occurred once. In DNA form, the CDR3 reads TGTGCCAGCAGCCAAGAAGCACTAGCAGGGGGCAATGAGCAGTTCTTC. Amino acids: CASSQEALAGGNEQFF. This sequence joins TRBV4-2 and TRBJ2-1; D is possibly TRBD1 (7 bases). This CDR3 is 16 amino acids long. V dropped 0 bases and J dropped 6 bases, with 15 bases sitting between them. The germline CDR1 and CDR2 sequences are LGHNA and YNFKEQ.

Notes on this clone: Mismatch with germline at one junction end may stem from a read error. The chain uses TRBV7-9 and TRBJ1-1; perhaps TRBD1 as D (6 bases). This CDR3 is 11 amino acids long. Germline V gene data show CDR1 as SEHNR and CDR2 as FQNEAQ (reference sequence). For the CDR3, the DNA is TGTGCCAGCAGCTTATGGGACATGGTGCCATTT. It codes for CASSLWDMVPF.

This chain joins TRBV10-3 and TRBJ1-5, with D maybe TRBD1 (5 bases). Deletions cut 3 bases from V and 5 bases from J, with 8 bases between. The CDR3 is 13 residues long. CDR1 ENHRY and CDR2 SYGVKD come from the germline V gene. CDR3 amino acids: CAISDRGDQPQHF. The CDR3 DNA reads as TGTGCCATCAGTGACCGGGGGGATCAGCCCCAGCATTTT.

This clone was recorded once. This chain joins TRBV27 and TRBJ2-1; tentatively, D is TRBD2 (6 bases). This CDR3 is 14 amino acids long. The germline CDR1 and CDR2 sequences are MNHEY and SMNVEV (reference sequence). The germline V and J ends were trimmed by 4 bases and 8 bases, with 15 bases remaining between them. For the CDR3, the DNA is TGTGCCAGCAGTTCCCCTCTAGCGATCGATGAGCAGTTCTTC. Protein product: CASSSPLAIDEQFF.

The J gene is TRBJ2-7, the V gene TRBV13; D uncertain. Trimming took off 5 bases at V and 3 bases at J, with 14 bases between the two ends. The CDR3 spans 14 residues. Germline loops: CDR1 PRHDT, CDR2 FYEKMQ (reference sequence). CDR3 nucleotides: TGTGCCAGCAGCCGAGCCTCCAAGCACTACGAGCAGTACTTC. Translation gives CASSRASKHYEQYF.

This rearrangement joins TRBV5-5 to TRBJ1-2, with D perhaps matching TRBD1 (6 bases). The CDR3 sequence is 15 residues long. Germline V gene data show CDR1 as SGHKS and CDR2 as YYEKEE (reference sequence). V lost 3 bases and J lost 3, with 15 bases in between. CDR3 nucleotide sequence: TGTGCCAGCAGCTCGCCGGGACACCAACACTATGGCTACACCTTC. Translation: CASSSPGHQHYGYTF.

The genes are TRBV29-1 and TRBJ2-1; perhaps TRBD1 as D (5 bases). Germline V gene sequence: CDR1 SQVTM, CDR2 ANQGSEA. The CDR3 sequence is 15 residues long. V lost 2 bases and J lost 0, with 11 bases in between. The CDR3 reads CSVESRGTSYNEQFF. The CDR3 DNA sequence: TGCAGCGTTGAATCTAGGGGAACCTCCTACAATGAGCAGTTCTTC.

The rearrangement uses TRBV6-1 and TRBJ2-3, with 11 bases fitting TRBD2. Germline V gene data show CDR1 as MNHNS and CDR2 as SASEGT. This CDR3 region has 15 residues. V dropped 3 bases and J dropped 1; count of bases not matched to a gene: 0. CDR3 in amino acids: CASSEGLAGTDTQYF. CDR3 coding DNA: TGTGCCAGCAGTGAGGGACTAGCGGGCACAGATACGCAGTATTTT.

This sequence joins TRBV3-1 (or the pseudogene TRBV3-2) and TRBJ2-3; TRBD2 agrees at 12 bases. The CDR3 sequence is 16 residues long. Germline CDR1 LGHDT, CDR2 YNNKEL (reference sequence). Trimming cost V 1 base and J 1 base; bases outside gene matches: 0. As DNA, the CDR3 is TGTGCCAGCAGCCAAGGGACTAGCGGGGGCACAGATACGCAGTATTTT. Amino acid sequence: CASSQGTSGGTDTQYF.

This chain connects TRBV3-1 (or the pseudogene TRBV3-2) to TRBJ2-7; 11 bases map to TRBD2. The V gene end was trimmed by 4 bases and the J gene end by 0 bases; junction bases not matched to a gene: 11. Germline assignment: CDR1 LGHDT and CDR2 YNNKEL (reference sequence). The CDR3 covers 18 residues. Here the CDR3 DNA reads TGTGCCAGCAGCCGCAAGGTACTAGCGGGAGCAAGCTCCTACGAGCAGTACTTC. It encodes CASSRKVLAGASSYEQYF.

This chain uses TRBV19 with TRBJ2-5; D not resolved. Germline V gene data show CDR1 as LNHDA and CDR2 as SQIVND (reference sequence). This CDR3 has 13 amino acids. V was pared by 4 bases and J by 1 base, with 7 bases between. Written as DNA, the CDR3 is TGTGCCAGTAGTAGCCAGATCCAAGAGACCCAGTACTTC. Protein product: CASSSQIQETQYF.

The chain employs TRBV2 and TRBJ2-7; 8 bases match TRBD2. The V segment lost 6 bases and the J segment 0 bases; nucleotides outside the gene matches: 4. This CDR3 has 14 residues. CDR1 is SNHLY, CDR2 FYNNEI, per germline. The CDR3: CASSSGGSSYEQYF. The CDR3 bases are TGTGCCAGCAGCTCGGGGGGGTCCTCCTACGAGCAGTACTTC.

The chain combines TRBV19 with TRBJ2-1; tentative D call: TRBD2 (6 bases). Germline V gives CDR1 LNHDA, CDR2 SQIVND (reference sequence). This CDR3 is built from 14 residues. V lost 1 base to trimming and J lost 3 bases, with 7 bases between them. The CDR3 loop reads CASSIARGYNEQFF. CDR3 nucleotide sequence: TGTGCCAGTAGTATAGCGCGGGGCTACAATGAGCAGTTCTTC.